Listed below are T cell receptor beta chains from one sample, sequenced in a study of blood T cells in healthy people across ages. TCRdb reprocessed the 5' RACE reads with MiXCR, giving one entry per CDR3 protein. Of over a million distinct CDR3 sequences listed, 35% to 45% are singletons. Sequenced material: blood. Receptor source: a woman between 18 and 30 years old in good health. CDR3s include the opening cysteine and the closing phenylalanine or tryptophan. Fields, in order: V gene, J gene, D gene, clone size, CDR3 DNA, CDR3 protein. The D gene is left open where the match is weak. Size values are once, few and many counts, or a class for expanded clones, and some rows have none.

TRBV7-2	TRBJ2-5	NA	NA	TGTGCCAGCAGCTTAGCGGGGGGGCAACTGTACCAAGAGACCCAGTACTTC	CASSLAGGQLYQETQYF
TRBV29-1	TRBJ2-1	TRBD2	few	TGCAGCGTTTTAAACCCGACTAGCGGGGCGGAGGAGCAGTTCTTC	CSVLNPTSGAEEQFF
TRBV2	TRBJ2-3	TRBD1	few	TGTGCCAGCAGTAATCCGGGACAGGGGGCCAGGGATACGCAGTATTTT	CASSNPGQGARDTQYF
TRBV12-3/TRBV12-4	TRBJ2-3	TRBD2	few	TGTGCCAGCAGTTTAGTTAGCGGGAGAGATACGCAGTATTTT	CASSLVSGRDTQYF
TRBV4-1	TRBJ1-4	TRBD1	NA	TGCGCCAGCAGTCAAGAGACAGGGGAGGAAAAACTGTTTTTT	CASSQETGEEKLFF
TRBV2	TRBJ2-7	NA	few	TGTGCCAGCAGTGAAAATAACGTCGCGTACGAGCAGTACTTC	CASSENNVAYEQYF
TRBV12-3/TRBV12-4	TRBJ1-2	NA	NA	TGTGCCAGCAGTTCGCCGGGTCTCTATGGCTACACCTTC	CASSSPGLYGYTF
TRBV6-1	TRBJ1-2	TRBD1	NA	TGTGCCAGCAGTGCAGCGACAGGGGGCTATGGCTACACCTTC	CASSAATGGYGYTF
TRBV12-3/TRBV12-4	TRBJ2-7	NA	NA	TGTGCCAGCAGTTTAGACGGTCCTTGCGAGCAGTACTTC	CASSLDGPCEQYF
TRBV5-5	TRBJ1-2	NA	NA	TGTGCCAGCAGCTACCCGAACCAGCGAGGTGGCTACACCTTC	CASSYPNQRGGYTF
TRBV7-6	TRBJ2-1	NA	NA	TGTGCCAGCAGCCCCCAACGGGTCTCCACCGCCTCCTACAATGAGCAGTTCTTC	CASSPQRVSTASYNEQFF
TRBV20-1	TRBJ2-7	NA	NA	TGCAGTGCTCCCGACAGGGAGGAAACTTGCGAGCAGTACTTC	CSAPDREETCEQYF
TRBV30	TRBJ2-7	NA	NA	TGTGCCTGGAAAGCCAGATCCTACGAGCAGTACTTC	CAWKARSYEQYF
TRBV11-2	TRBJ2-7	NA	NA	TGTGCCAGCAGCCGAAGCGACGGCTACGAGCAGTACTTC	CASSRSDGYEQYF
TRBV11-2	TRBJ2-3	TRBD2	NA	TGTGCCAGCAGCTTACGGGTCGATGCGGGAGGGCCTCCCACAGATACGCAGTATTTT	CASSLRVDAGGPPTDTQYF
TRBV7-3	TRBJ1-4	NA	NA	TGTGCCAGCAGCCCCCGAAGGGGTGAAAAACTGTTTTTT	CASSPRRGEKLFF
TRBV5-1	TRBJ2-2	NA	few	TGCGCCAGCAGCAACAGACAGGAGGCCGGGGAGCTGTTTTTT	CASSNRQEAGELFF
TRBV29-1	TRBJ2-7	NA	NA	TGCGGCGTCTCCCCCGGAAGGGGCGAGCAGTACTTC	CGVSPGRGEQYF
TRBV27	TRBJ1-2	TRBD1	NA	TGTGCCAGCAGTTGGGACAGGGCGCCACGGGATGGCTACACCTTC	CASSWDRAPRDGYTF
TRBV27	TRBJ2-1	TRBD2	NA	TGTGCCAGCAGTAAACTAGCGGACAGCTCCTACAATGAGCAGTTCTTC	CASSKLADSSYNEQFF
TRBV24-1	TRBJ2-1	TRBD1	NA	TGTGCCACCAGTGGGGACAGTTCCTACAATGAGCAGTTCTTC	CATSGDSSYNEQFF
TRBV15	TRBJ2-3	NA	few	TGTGCCACCAGCGACCGTTATGCGGGTACCATAGATACGCAGTATTTT	CATSDRYAGTIDTQYF
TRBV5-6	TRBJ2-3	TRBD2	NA	TGTGCCAGCAGCTTGCTGAGCGGGGGGAACACAGATACGCAGTATTTT	CASSLLSGGNTDTQYF
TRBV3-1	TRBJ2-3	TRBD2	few	TGTGCCAGCAGCCAATTCCAGCAGCGGGAGGGAGATACGCAGTATTTT	CASSQFQQREGDTQYF
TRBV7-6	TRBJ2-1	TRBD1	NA	TGTGCCAGCAGCCAGGGACAGGGAGAATTGGATGAGCAGTTCTTC	CASSQGQGELDEQFF
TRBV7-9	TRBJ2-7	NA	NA	TGTGCCAGCAGCTTATTTGCAAGCACCTACGAGCAGTACTTC	CASSLFASTYEQYF
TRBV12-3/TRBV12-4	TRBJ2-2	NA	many	TGCGCCAGCAGCTTGGGGGACACCGGGGAGCTGTTTTTT	CASSLGDTGELFF
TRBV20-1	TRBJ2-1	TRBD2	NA	TGCAGTGCTCAGAGAAGCGGGACTTACAATGAGCAGTTCTTC	CSAQRSGTYNEQFF
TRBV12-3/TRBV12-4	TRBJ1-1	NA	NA	TGTGCCAGCAGTTTAGTGGGGCAGTACACTGAAGCTTTCTTT	CASSLVGQYTEAFF
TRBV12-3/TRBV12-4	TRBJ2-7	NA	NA	TGTGCCAGCAGTTTAGGTGAGGGTACCAACGAGCAGTACTTC	CASSLGEGTNEQYF
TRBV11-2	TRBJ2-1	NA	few	TGTGCCAGCAGCTTGATGGGGAGCTCCTACAATGAGCAGTTCTTC	CASSLMGSSYNEQFF
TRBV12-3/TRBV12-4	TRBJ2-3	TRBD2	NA	TGTGCCAGCAGTTTCGGCGGGAGTTATACGCAGTATTTT	CASSFGGSYTQYF
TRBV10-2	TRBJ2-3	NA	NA	TGCGCCAGCAGTAAAATGAGGCATACGCAGTATTTT	CASSKMRHTQYF
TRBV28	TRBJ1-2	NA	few	TGTGCCAGCAGTTTGCAGGCTCGGGGAGGCTATGGCTACACCTTC	CASSLQARGGYGYTF
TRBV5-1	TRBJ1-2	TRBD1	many	TGCGCCAGCAGCTTACCGCAGGGGGAAGATGGCTACACCTTC	CASSLPQGEDGYTF
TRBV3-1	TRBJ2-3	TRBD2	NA	TGTGCCAGCAGCCGGACTAGAGTGGTCACAGATACGCAGTATTTT	CASSRTRVVTDTQYF
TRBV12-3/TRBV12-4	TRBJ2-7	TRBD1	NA	TGTGCCAGCAGTTCAAAGACGAGGACAGGTTTTTATTTGTACGAGCAGTACTTC	CASSSKTRTGFYLYEQYF
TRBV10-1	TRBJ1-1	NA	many	TGCGCCAGCAGTGACCAGGGGACTGAAGCTTTCTTT	CASSDQGTEAFF
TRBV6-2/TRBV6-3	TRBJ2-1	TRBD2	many	TGTGCCAGCAGTTACCGGGCTAGCGGGGGGTCCAGCTCCTACAATGAGCAGTTCTTC	CASSYRASGGSSSYNEQFF
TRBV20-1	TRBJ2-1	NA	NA	TGCAGTCCTTCTAGCGTGGGGGGACACAATGAGCAGTTCTTC	CSPSSVGGHNEQFF
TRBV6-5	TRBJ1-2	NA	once	TGTGCCAGCAGTTACGCGGGGTCCAACTATGGCTACACCTTC	CASSYAGSNYGYTF
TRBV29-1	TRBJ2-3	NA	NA	TGCAGCGTCCCCCGGGCAGGCTTCACAGATACGCAGTATTTT	CSVPRAGFTDTQYF
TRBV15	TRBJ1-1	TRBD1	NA	TGTGCCACCAGCAGAGGACAGGGACTGAACACTGAAGCTTTCTTT	CATSRGQGLNTEAFF
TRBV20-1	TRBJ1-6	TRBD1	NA	TGCAGTGCTAGGGGGGGACAGGTGAATAATTCACCCCTCCACTTT	CSARGGQVNNSPLHF
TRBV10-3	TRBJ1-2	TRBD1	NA	TGTGCCATCAGCAATACAGGGGGCACGAAAGGCTACACCTTC	CAISNTGGTKGYTF
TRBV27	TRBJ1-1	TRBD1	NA	TGTGCCAGCAACCCGACAGGGGGGGACACTGAAGCTTTCTTT	CASNPTGGDTEAFF
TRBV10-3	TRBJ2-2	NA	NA	TGTGCCATCAACGGGGAAAGGGCCGGGGAGCTGTTTTTT	CAINGERAGELFF
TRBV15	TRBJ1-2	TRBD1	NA	TGTGCCACCAGCAGGGGTGACAGGGCCGATCAAGCTAACTATGGCTACACCTTC	CATSRGDRADQANYGYTF
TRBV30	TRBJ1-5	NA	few	TGTGCCTGGACAGGCGGCTTCAATCAGCCCCAGCATTTT	CAWTGGFNQPQHF
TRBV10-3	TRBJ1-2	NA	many	TGTGCCATCAGGCAAACCCCCGGGACACAAGACACCTATGGCTACACCTTC	CAIRQTPGTQDTYGYTF
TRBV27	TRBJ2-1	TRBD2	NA	TGTGCCAGCAGTTTATCTCCTAGCGGGGTGTACCCCAATGAGCAGTTCTTC	CASSLSPSGVYPNEQFF
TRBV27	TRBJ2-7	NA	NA	TGTGCCAGCAGCCCCGCGACACCCAACTATTTGGTCTACGAGCAGTACTTC	CASSPATPNYLVYEQYF
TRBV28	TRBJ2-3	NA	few	TGTGCCACCACGTTAATCAGATTAGGCACAGATACGCAGTATTTT	CATTLIRLGTDTQYF
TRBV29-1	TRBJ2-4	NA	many	TGCAGCGTCTTAGGGGACAGTTCAGCGGGAGCCGGGAACATTCAGTACTTC	CSVLGDSSAGAGNIQYF